Below, 17 T cell receptor beta chains from the same sample are listed, as sequenced in a study of siplizumab effects on memory and regulatory T cells. Measured with immunoSEQ multiplex PCR; TCRdb has only the in-frame clones, and not every one. The sample yields 90,000 to 130,000 clones, just under 95% seen once. Source material: CD4+ T cells sorted from blood. These receptors originate from a human donor in good health.

The J gene is TRBJ2-7, the V gene TRBV6-1, with D possibly called TRBD1 or TRBD2 (6 bases each). This CDR3 is built from 14 residues. Trimming took 5 bases from V and 2 from J, leaving 13 bases between them. The germline V gene has CDR1 MNHNS and CDR2 SASEGT. CDR3 amino acids: CASSRQEGTYEQYF. The CDR3 nucleotides are TGTGCCAGCAGTAGACAGGAGGGGACCTACGAGCAGTACTTC.

The chain employs TRBV6-5 and TRBJ1-5; no reliable D call. Per germline, CDR1 MNHEY and CDR2 SVGAGI. V lost 7 bases and J lost 0, with 13 bases in between. The CDR3 is 15 residues long. CDR3 region: CASTFRVYSNQPQHF. The CDR3 coding sequence is TGTGCCAGCACTTTTCGAGTCTATAGCAATCAGCCCCAGCATTTT.

The CDR3 protein is CASSEALMGNQPQHF. The CDR3 bases are TGTGCCAGCAGTGAAGCGCTAATGGGCAATCAGCCCCAGCATTTT. The chain combines TRBV6-1 with TRBJ1-5; D gene ambiguous. Germline CDR1 reads MNHNS; CDR2 reads SASEGT. The CDR3 contains 15 residues. The V gene lost 0 bases and the J gene lost 2 bases, with 8 bases spanning the gap.

The rearrangement joins TRBV5-1 to TRBJ1-2; D is unclear. V shed 0 bases and J shed 8 bases, with 14 bases lying between them. The CDR3 covers 14 residues. Per the germline V gene, CDR1 is SGHRS and CDR2 is YFSETQ. The DNA for the CDR3 is TGCGCCAGCAGCTTGGGTACTGGCTCCCGAGGCTACACCTTC. Protein product: CASSLGTGSRGYTF.

The V call is TRBV6-6, the J call TRBJ2-2; TRBD1 aligns across 12 bases. Germline V lookup: CDR1 MNHNY, CDR2 SVGAGI (reference sequence). V was pared by 5 bases and J by 9 bases, with 10 bases of the junction left unmatched. CDR3 length: 16 amino acids. This CDR3 is CASSTGTGGKGRELFF. In DNA form, the CDR3 reads TGTGCCAGCAGTACCGGGACAGGGGGCAAGGGGCGGGAGCTGTTTTTT.

This chain uses TRBV7-8 with TRBJ2-1; 8 bases fit TRBD2. Losses at the gene ends were 4 bases for V and 14 bases for J; bases not matched to a gene: 10. Per germline, CDR1 SGHVS and CDR2 FQNEAQ. The CDR3 sequence is 13 residues long. The CDR3 is CASSSRTSRGEFF. The CDR3 DNA sequence: TGTGCCAGCAGCTCCCGGACTAGCCGAGGTGAGTTCTTC.

The V and J genes are TRBV7-9 and TRBJ1-4; 7 bases match TRBD1. This CDR3 spans 14 amino acids. V gave up 5 bases and J gave up 7 bases; unmatched junction bases: 7. The V gene's germline CDR1 is SEHNR and CDR2 FQNEAQ (reference sequence). CDR3 amino acids: CASSPDRVGEKLFF. In DNA, the CDR3 is TGTGCCAGCAGCCCCGACAGGGTCGGTGAAAAACTGTTTTTT. The full variable domain, in which reference TRBV7-9 and TRBJ1-4 provide the parts outside the CDR3, is DTGVSQNPRHKITKRGQNVTFRCDPISEHNRLYWYRQTLGQGPEFLTYFQNEAQLEKSRLLSDRFSAERPKGSFSTLEIQRTEQGDSAMYLCASSPDRVGEKLFFGSGTQLSVL.

The chain couples TRBV6-1 to TRBJ2-5; no clear D. Germline V gene data show CDR1 as MNHNS and CDR2 as SASEGT. Trimming removed 8 bases at V and 4 bases at J, with 14 bases between. This CDR3 has 13 amino acids. This CDR3 is CASGMWGRETQYF. DNA of the CDR3: TGTGCCAGCGGAATGTGGGGTAGAGAGACCCAGTACTTC.

This clone was observed a few times. CDR3 loop: CASRPGNYEQYF. The CDR3 DNA reads TGTGCCAGCAGGCCGGGAAACTACGAGCAGTACTTC. The rearrangement joins TRBV25-1 to TRBJ2-7; D is possibly TRBD2 (5 bases). Per the germline V gene, CDR1 is MGHDK and CDR2 is SYGVNS. Trimming removed 6 bases at V and 3 bases at J, with 9 bases between. The length of the CDR3 is 12 residues.

The chain is built from TRBV6-1 and TRBJ1-5; 7 nucleotides agree with TRBD1. The germline gives CDR1 MNHNS, CDR2 SASEGT. CDR3 length: 14 residues. V dropped 5 bases and J dropped 6; count of bases not matched to a gene: 7. The CDR3 loop is CASSLDRSGQPQHF. The DNA of the CDR3 is TGTGCCAGCAGTCTGGACAGGAGCGGTCAGCCCCAGCATTTT.

The gene calls are TRBV6-5 and TRBJ1-1; TRBD1 matches at 8 bases. Germline V gene sequence: CDR1 MNHEY, CDR2 SVGAGI. The V and J ends lost 6 bases and 5 bases, in that order; junction bases with no gene match: 8. CDR3 length equals 14 residues. The CDR3 coding sequence is TGTGCCAGCAGCCTAATCAGGGGGCGTACTGAAGCTTTCTTT. This codes for CASSLIRGRTEAFF.

The gene calls are TRBV7-9 and TRBJ2-1; TRBD2 matches 10 bases. The CDR3 spans 18 residues. Per germline, CDR1 SEHNR and CDR2 FQNEAQ (reference sequence). V gave up 4 bases and J gave up 0 bases; unmatched junction bases: 9. DNA for the CDR3: TGTGCCAGCAGCTCCTCACCGGGACTAGCGAACTCCTACAATGAGCAGTTCTTC. Translation: CASSSSPGLANSYNEQFF.

The chain links TRBV10-3 to TRBJ1-4; 8 nucleotides align to TRBD1. Germline V gene data show CDR1 as ENHRY and CDR2 as SYGVKD. V was clipped by 3 bases and J by 6 bases; unmatched bases: 9. The CDR3 runs to 16 residues. The CDR3 DNA sequence: TGTGCCATCAGTGATGCGTTCGGGACAGGAGATGAAAAACTGTTTTTT. The encoded protein is CAISDAFGTGDEKLFF.

This chain links TRBV10-3 with TRBJ1-1; D unclear. The length of the CDR3 is 13 residues. CDR1 and CDR2 (germline): ENHRY, SYGVKD. The ends were cut back, 3 bases at V and 9 bases at J, with 14 bases in the middle. The CDR3 spells CAISEEEGAKAFF. CDR3 in DNA: TGTGCCATCAGTGAAGAAGAGGGCGCGAAAGCTTTCTTT.

This rearrangement joins TRBV5-1 to TRBJ1-3; D gene unclear. V lost 0 bases, J lost 3 bases, and 16 bases lay in between. This CDR3 is built from 17 residues. Germline values: CDR1 SGHRS, CDR2 YFSETQ. CDR3 sequence (DNA): TGCGCCAGCAGCTTGGGAGGAGGGCAGCTCCTTGGAAACACCATATATTTT. Protein sequence: CASSLGGGQLLGNTIYF.

This sequence joins TRBV13 and TRBJ2-3, with 9 bases fitting TRBD1. The trim removed 5 bases at V and 2 bases at J, leaving 14 bases unmatched. Germline V gene data show CDR1 as PRHDT and CDR2 as FYEKMQ (reference sequence). This CDR3 spans 18 amino acids. The CDR3 reads CASSPNLGGQGYTDTQYF. The CDR3 DNA is TGTGCCAGCAGCCCAAATTTGGGGGGACAGGGCTACACAGATACGCAGTATTTT.

The V call is TRBV19, the J call TRBJ2-1, with 7 bases identical to TRBD1. The trim removed 5 bases at V and 10 bases at J, leaving 11 bases unmatched. Germline loops: CDR1 LNHDA, CDR2 SQIVND (reference sequence). CDR3 size: 14 residues. The CDR3 here is CASSSQTGSYEQFF. The DNA for the CDR3 is TGTGCCAGTAGTTCCCAGACAGGGTCCTACGAGCAGTTCTTC.